Below are 14 T cell receptor beta chains sequenced from a single sample in a study of T cell clonotyping in hematopoietic cell transplantation. The repertoire was sequenced with immunoSEQ multiplex PCR; TCRdb's copy has only in-frame clones and lacks some. The profile covers over 8,500 clones, with about nine tenths appearing a single time and about two fifths taken by the ten largest. The source was PBMCs, collected 180 days after allogeneic stem cell transplant. Receptors were obtained from a human patient who had an allogeneic stem cell transplant, so the T cells may come from the graft donor. The donor label of this sample is uncertain. Some clones in this sample may be carry-over from other donors' samples.

This clone was detected a few times. The junction and the germline gene differ at one end; a read error may be behind it. J is TRBJ1-2 and V is TRBV20-1, with D tentatively TRBD1 (6 bases). CDR1 and CDR2 from the germline V gene are DFQATT and SNEGSKA (reference sequence). The CDR3 loop spans 11 amino acids. CDR3 DNA: TGCAGGGCTAGGGGGGACTATGGCTACACCTTC. It encodes CRARGDYGYTF.

Concerning this clone: The junction differs from germline at one of its ends, possibly a read error. This chain joins TRBV7-3 and TRBJ1-6; 7 nucleotides line up with TRBD1. The CDR3 covers 15 residues. Per germline, CDR1 SGHTA and CDR2 FQGTGA. The CDR3 loop reads CASSQPGQYNSPLHF. The CDR3 DNA sequence: TGCGCCAGCAGCCAGCCGGGACAGTATAATTCACCCCTCCACTTT.

A single count supports this clone. This chain links TRBV13 with TRBJ1-2, with a weak D call TRBD1 (5 bases). The CDR3 has 16 amino acids. Trimming took off 3 bases at V and 4 bases at J, with 18 bases between the two ends. CDR1 is PRHDT, CDR2 FYEKMQ, per germline (reference sequence). The chain's CDR3 is CASSFSPFDGGYGYTF. The CDR3 nucleotides are TGTGCCAGCAGCTTTTCCCCCTTCGACGGGGGCTATGGCTACACCTTC.

The V gene is TRBV6-5, the J gene TRBJ1-2, with 8 bases lining up with TRBD1. The ends lost 6 bases at V and 7 bases at J; junction bases unmatched: 10. Looked up from germline, CDR1 is MNHEY and CDR2 is SVGAGI. CDR3 length: 14 amino acids. The CDR3 coding sequence is TGTGCCAGCAGAACTGGACAGGGTTGGTCTGGCTACACCTTC. Translated: CASRTGQGWSGYTF.

The chain recombines TRBV14 with TRBJ1-1; tentatively, D is TRBD1 (6 bases). The CDR3 consists of 14 residues. Germline-derived CDR1 and CDR2 are SGHDN and FVKESK. V was pared by 4 bases and J by 4 bases, with 13 bases between. The CDR3 region is CASSRQQGSTEAFF. Here the CDR3 DNA reads TGTGCCAGCAGCCGCCAACAGGGAAGCACTGAAGCTTTCTTT.

CDR3 amino acids: CASREAGTGIWNEQFF. The CDR3 region has the DNA TGTGCCAGTAGGGAGGCGGGGACAGGGATTTGGAATGAGCAGTTCTTC. The chain couples TRBV19 to TRBJ2-1; 9 bases fit TRBD1. V lost 6 bases to trimming and J lost 7 bases; unmatched junction nucleotides: 13. CDR3 size: 16 residues. CDR1 is LNHDA and CDR2 is SQIVND in the germline V gene (reference sequence). The full variable domain, in which reference TRBV19 and TRBJ2-1 provide the parts outside the CDR3, is DGGITQSPKYLFRKEGQNVTLSCEQNLNHDAMYWYRQDPGQGLRLIYYSQIVNDFQKGDIAEGYSVSREKKESFPLTVTSAQKNPTAFYLCASREAGTGIWNEQFFGPGTRLTVL.

V and J are TRBV13 and TRBJ2-1; D could derive from TRBD1 or TRBD2 (5 bases each). With 5 bases removed from V and 4 bases from J, the gap between germline ends came to 12 bases. CDR3 length: 14 residues. Germline CDR1 and CDR2: PRHDT and FYEKMQ (reference sequence). The CDR3 reads CASSPRGAYNEQFF. CDR3 sequence (DNA): TGTGCCAGCAGCCCTCGAGGGGCTTACAATGAGCAGTTCTTC.

CDR3 bases: TGTGCCAGCAGCCAAGATCTATTAGCGGAGATTACAGATACGCAGTATTTT. Translation: CASSQDLLAEITDTQYF. The chain is built from TRBV4-2 and TRBJ2-3, with D possibly TRBD2 on 6 matching bases. There are 17 residues in the CDR3. The V gene lost 0 bases and the J gene lost 3 bases, with 16 bases spanning the gap. Germline assignment: CDR1 LGHNA and CDR2 YNFKEQ.

This chain uses TRBV30 with TRBJ2-3, with a tentative D call TRBD1 (6 bases). The CDR3 extends over 12 amino acids. Trimming cost V 5 bases and J 3 bases, with 9 bases left between them. CDR1 is GTSNPN and CDR2 is SVGIG in the germline V gene (reference sequence). In DNA, the CDR3 is TGTGCCTGGGGGACACCGACAGATACGCAGTATTTT. Its translation is CAWGTPTDTQYF. The full variable domain, its missing parts supplied by reference TRBV30 and TRBJ2-3, is SQTIHQWPATLVQPVGSPLSLECTVEGTSNPNLYWYRQAAGRGLQLLFYSVGIGQISSEVPQNLSASRPQDRQFILSSKKLLLSDSGFYLCAWGTPTDTQYFGPGTRLTVL.

The V gene is TRBV5-4, the J gene TRBJ1-1; 10 bases fit TRBD1. CDR1 SGHNT and CDR2 YYREEE come from the germline V gene (reference sequence). The V and J ends lost 2 bases and 1 base, in that order; junction bases with no gene match: 8. CDR3 size: 17 residues. CDR3 nucleotides: TGTGCCAGCAGCTTAAGGACAGGGGGATTATGGAACACTGAAGCTTTCTTT. Encoded protein: CASSLRTGGLWNTEAFF.

The chain carries TRBV9 and TRBJ1-1, with D possibly matching TRBD1 (5 bases). Germline CDR1 reads SGDLS; CDR2 reads YYNGEE. The CDR3 is 14 residues long. The V end was cut by 4 bases, the J end by 1 base, with 11 bases between. CDR3: CASSLDTQNTEAFF. The CDR3 coding sequence is TGTGCCAGCAGCTTGGACACCCAGAACACTGAAGCTTTCTTT. Combining the CDR3 with reference TRBV9 and TRBJ1-1 gives the whole variable domain DSGVTQTPKHLITATGQRVTLRCSPRSGDLSVYWYQQSLDQGLQFLIQYYNGEERAKGNILERFSAQQFPDLHSELNLSSLELGDSALYFCASSLDTQNTEAFFGQGTRLTVV.

This clone was seen only once. The rearrangement links TRBV19 to TRBJ1-5, with 8 bases matching TRBD1. V gave up 5 bases and J gave up 8 bases; unmatched junction bases: 23. The V gene's germline CDR1 is LNHDA and CDR2 SQIVND (reference sequence). The CDR3 sequence is 19 residues long. The CDR3 DNA sequence: TGTGCCAGTAGTCCCAGGGGGCAGGGGCCCAACCCCCCTCACAAGCCCCAGCATTTT. Its protein is CASSPRGQGPNPPHKPQHF.

This chain joins TRBV29-1 and TRBJ2-5; perhaps TRBD1 as D (7 bases). Germline V CDR1 and CDR2: SQVTM, ANQGSEA. Trimming stripped 8 bases from V and 4 bases from J, with 20 bases between. The CDR3 loop spans 14 amino acids. CDR3: CSSSGGLGSETQYF. In nucleotides, the CDR3 is TGCAGCTCTTCAGGGGGACTGGGGTCAGAGACCCAGTACTTC.

This chain connects TRBV15 to TRBJ1-5; the D is unclear. Germline CDR1 LNHNV, CDR2 YYDKDF (reference sequence). This CDR3 has 16 amino acids. V lost 2 bases, J lost 5 bases, and 16 bases lay in between. The CDR3 DNA sequence: TGTGCCACCAGCAGACGAGGATTAAAGTCTTATCAGCCCCAGCATTTT. Protein product: CATSRRGLKSYQPQHF.